This TCR beta chain came from a study of blood T cell repertoires in COVID-19. V was cut by 4 bases and J by 1 base, with 11 bases left in between. The length of the CDR3 is 14 residues. In germline, CDR1 is SGHRS, CDR2 YFSETQ. Sequencing was performed with immunoSEQ multiplex PCR; in TCRdb, only in-frame clones are kept and a portion is missing. Of roughly 68,000 clones listed, around 90% are singletons. This clonotype originated in a man in his fifties with acute or convalescent COVID-19. The sequenced material came from peripheral blood. The chain is built from TRBV5-1 and TRBJ1-1, with D possibly matching TRBD1 (5 bases). DNA of the CDR3: TGCGCCAGCAGCCCTCAGGGCACGAACACTGAAGCTTTCTTT. This translates into CASSPQGTNTEAFF. Using reference TRBV5-1 and TRBJ1-1 for the parts outside the CDR3, the full variable domain is KAGVTQTPRYLIKTRGQQVTLSCSPISGHRSVSWYQQTPGQGLQFLFEYFSETQRNKGNFPGRFSGRQFSNSRSEMNVSTLELGDSALYLCASSPQGTNTEAFFGQGTRLTVV.